The 24 T cell receptor beta chains presented below share a single source sample, sequenced in a study of cytomegalovirus exposure and HLA in healthy donors. The data were produced by immunoSEQ multiplex PCR, yet TCRdb's version contains in-frame clones alone and is incomplete. The sample lists around 300,000 clones, 88% occurring once. Specimen: PBMCs. Receptor source: a man between 25 and 39 years old in good health and CMV-seronegative.

This sequence joins TRBV4-3 and TRBJ2-1; the match to TRBD1 covers 8 bases. The ends lost 3 bases at V and 7 bases at J; junction bases unmatched: 11. The CDR3 covers 16 residues. Germline CDR1 and CDR2: LGHNA and YSLEER. CDR3 coding DNA: TGCGCCAGCAGCCATGGGCCGGACAGGGCCGTGAATGAGCAGTTCTTC. Translating gives CASSHGPDRAVNEQFF.

This rearrangement joins TRBV4-3 to TRBJ2-7; no definite D call. The ends were cut back, 0 bases at V and 0 bases at J, with 15 bases in the middle. The germline CDR1 and CDR2 sequences are LGHNA and YSLEER. The CDR3 sequence is 17 residues long. Here the CDR3 DNA reads TGCGCCAGCAGCCAAGATCGGTCCGGGTTGGGCTCCTACGAGCAGTACTTC. It yields the protein CASSQDRSGLGSYEQYF.

This clone was picked up one time. The J gene is TRBJ1-1, the V gene TRBV4-3; tentative D call: TRBD1 (5 bases). V was clipped by 0 bases and J by 6 bases, with 17 bases between them. The germline V gene encodes CDR1 LGHNA and CDR2 YSLEER. The length of the CDR3 is 16 residues. The CDR3 nucleotides read TGCGCCAGCAGCCAAGATTTAAGGACAAGAAAATCTGAAGCTTTCTTT. It codes for CASSQDLRTRKSEAFF.

The V call is TRBV7-8, the J call TRBJ2-2; 8 positions agree with TRBD2. From germline, CDR1 is SGHVS and CDR2 FQNEAQ. This CDR3 has 17 residues. The V gene end was trimmed by 1 base and the J gene end by 2 bases; junction bases not matched to a gene: 6. The CDR3 DNA reads TGTGCCAGCAGCTTAGTAGGGACTAGTCCTAACACCGGGGAGCTGTTTTTT. This encodes CASSLVGTSPNTGELFF.

The chain carries TRBV4-3 and TRBJ1-4; TRBD1 is a possible D gene (6 bases). The germline CDR1 and CDR2 sequences are LGHNA and YSLEER. Trimming shortened V by 4 bases and J by 10 bases, and 31 bases separated the two germline ends. This CDR3 has 19 residues. Here the CDR3 reads CASSPDNYRASRRMTKLFF. The CDR3 DNA reads TGCGCCAGCAGCCCGGATAATTACAGGGCCTCCAGACGAATGACAAAACTGTTTTTT.

This rearrangement joins TRBV20-1 to TRBJ2-3, with D hard to call. The CDR3 length is 11 residues. Germline V gene lookup returns CDR1 DFQATT and CDR2 SNEGSKA (reference sequence). V dropped 4 bases and J dropped 4 bases, with 6 bases sitting between them. This CDR3 reads CSAIFADTQYF. The DNA for the CDR3 is TGCAGTGCTATATTCGCAGATACGCAGTATTTT.

The chain links TRBV10-3 to TRBJ1-5, with 9 bases fitting TRBD1. CDR3 size: 15 residues. The ends lost 6 bases at V and 4 bases at J; junction bases unmatched: 7. Germline V gives CDR1 ENHRY, CDR2 SYGVKD. The CDR3 sequence: CAISYGTGPNQPQHF. The CDR3 nucleotides are TGTGCCATCAGCTATGGGACAGGGCCTAATCAGCCCCAGCATTTT.

This clone was seen a handful of times. The chain recombines TRBV2 with TRBJ1-5, with TRBD1 matching 8 bases. This CDR3 has 17 residues. V lost 8 bases to trimming and J lost 0 bases; unmatched junction nucleotides: 12. CDR1 is SNHLY, CDR2 FYNNEI, per germline. As DNA, the CDR3 is TGTGCCAGCGTTCGGGACAGGATCTTCGGTAGCAATCAGCCCCAGCATTTT. Amino acids: CASVRDRIFGSNQPQHF.

The genes are TRBV5-4 and TRBJ2-7; D may be TRBD1 (6 bases). Trimming removed 0 bases from V and 3 bases from J, with 13 bases in between. Per the germline V gene, CDR1 is SGHNT and CDR2 is YYREEE (reference sequence). This CDR3 region has 15 residues. In DNA form, the CDR3 reads TGTGCCAGCAGCTTGGGACAGGAACCGGGCTACGAGCAGTACTTC. It specifies CASSLGQEPGYEQYF. Together with reference TRBV5-4 and TRBJ2-7, the CDR3 gives the full variable domain: ETGVTQSPTHLIKTRGQQVTLRCSSQSGHNTVSWYQQALGQGPQFIFQYYREEENGRGNFPPRFSGLQFPNYSSELNVNALELDDSALYLCASSLGQEPGYEQYFGPGTRLTVT.

This clone occurred once. The CDR3 DNA follows: TGCGCCAGTACACCAAACAGACCAGCACTAGCCAAAAACATTCAGTACTTC. Translation: CASTPNRPALAKNIQYF. The chain is built from TRBV23-1 and TRBJ2-4; D is unresolved. TRBV23-1 is flagged as an ORF with uncertain function. The CDR3 is made up of 17 amino acids. Trimming removed 9 bases from V and 0 bases from J, with 21 bases in between.

The chain's CDR3 is CASSERQGSYMNTEAFF. The DNA for the CDR3 is TGTGCCAGCAGTGAGAGACAGGGGAGCTACATGAACACTGAAGCTTTCTTT. This chain joins TRBV2 and TRBJ1-1, with 8 bases aligning to TRBD1. Looked up from germline, CDR1 is SNHLY and CDR2 is FYNNEI. This CDR3 has 17 amino acids. With V trimmed by 3 bases and J by 0 bases, 9 bases remained unmatched.

This chain uses TRBV10-2 with TRBJ2-7, with D possibly being TRBD1 (5 bases). Germline V gene lookup returns CDR1 WSHSY and CDR2 SAAADI. Between the trimmed V and J ends, which lost 1 base and 5 bases, there was a span of 15 bases. CDR3 length: 15 amino acids. CDR3 residues: CASSEFFVGPNEQYF. The CDR3 nucleotides read TGCGCCAGCAGTGAGTTTTTTGTGGGGCCTAACGAGCAGTACTTC.

This chain joins TRBV4-3 and TRBJ1-1; a weak D match, TRBD1 (6 bases). Trimming removed 4 bases from V and 0 bases from J, with 9 bases in between. Per the germline V gene, CDR1 is LGHNA and CDR2 is YSLEER. The CDR3 covers 14 residues. The chain's CDR3 is CASSLGHMNTEAFF. The CDR3 coding sequence is TGCGCCAGCAGCCTGGGACATATGAACACTGAAGCTTTCTTT.

As concerns this clone: A junction end diverges from the germline sequence, so it may reflect a read error. The chain has TRBV2 and TRBJ2-1, with 9 bases fitting TRBD1. Germline V gene lookup returns CDR1 SNHLY and CDR2 FYNNEI. The CDR3 is 14 residues long. This CDR3 reads CASSEGQGHGIGFF. CDR3 nucleotide sequence: TGTGCCAGCAGCGAAGGACAGGGGCATGGTATTGGGTTCTTC.

The gene calls are TRBV4-3 and TRBJ2-5, with a tentative D call TRBD2 (5 bases). The germline V gene has CDR1 LGHNA and CDR2 YSLEER. Trimming took off 1 base at V and 5 bases at J, with 17 bases between the two ends. The CDR3 spans 16 residues. CDR3 coding DNA: TGCGCCAGCAGCCAAGCCCTCGGGTCAAGGGAGGAGACCCAGTACTTC. It codes for CASSQALGSREETQYF.

The chain recombines TRBV9 with TRBJ2-2; 9 bases are shared with TRBD1. Germline V gene lookup returns CDR1 SGDLS and CDR2 YYNGEE. The CDR3 length is 17 residues. J gave up 0 bases and V 3 bases, and 6 bases lay outside the gene matches. In DNA form, the CDR3 reads TGTGCCAGCAGCGACACGGGACAGGGTCCGAACACCGGGGAGCTGTTTTTT. Translating gives CASSDTGQGPNTGELFF.

The V call is TRBV5-6, the J call TRBJ1-1; D uncertain. The V gene lost 4 bases and the J gene lost 4 bases, with 8 bases spanning the gap. In germline, CDR1 is SGHDT, CDR2 YYEEEE. The CDR3 totals 12 residues. The CDR3 region has the DNA TGTGCCAGCAGCCCCGGTGGCACTGAAGCTTTCTTT. This gives the protein CASSPGGTEAFF.

The chain carries TRBV30 and TRBJ1-2, with D possibly TRBD1 on 5 matching bases. V was pared by 3 bases and J by 7 bases, with 27 bases between. CDR1 and CDR2 from the germline V gene are GTSNPN and SVGIG (reference sequence). This CDR3 contains 17 residues. CDR3 coding DNA: TGTGCCTGGAGCGGACTCCCCGGGACTCAAAGGGCGGGTGGCTACACCTTC. The encoded protein is CAWSGLPGTQRAGGYTF.

The chain recombines TRBV29-1 with TRBJ2-7; D unresolved. The CDR3 extends over 14 amino acids. CDR1 and CDR2 (germline): SQVTM, ANQGSEA. Trimming stripped 8 bases from V and 6 bases from J, with 23 bases between. In nucleotides, the CDR3 is TGCAGCCCCCTTGGGCAGGTGGTGTATGGCGAGCAGTACTTC. Encoded protein: CSPLGQVVYGEQYF.

The CDR3 protein is CASSVASDRAHSYEQYF. CDR3 in DNA: TGTGCCAGCAGCGTAGCATCCGACAGGGCACACTCCTACGAGCAGTACTTC. The V gene is TRBV9, the J gene TRBJ2-7; 7 bases agree with TRBD1. V gave up 0 bases and J gave up 0 bases; unmatched junction bases: 9. The CDR3 covers 17 residues. CDR1 and CDR2 (germline): SGDLS, YYNGEE.

This clone appeared a single time. The V and J genes are TRBV5-4 and TRBJ2-1, with 7 bases matching TRBD2. The V segment lost 5 bases and the J segment 7 bases; nucleotides outside the gene matches: 9. The CDR3 runs 14 residues. Per germline, CDR1 SGHNT and CDR2 YYREEE (reference sequence). The CDR3 nucleotides read TGTGCCAGCAGTGCTGGACTAGGAGATAATGAGCAGTTCTTC. Amino acid sequence: CASSAGLGDNEQFF.

The genes are TRBV7-2 and TRBJ1-2, with a weak D call TRBD1 (6 bases). The germline V and J ends were trimmed by 5 bases and 3 bases, with 16 bases remaining between them. Germline V gene sequence: CDR1 SGHTA, CDR2 FQGNSA. The CDR3 extends over 15 amino acids. CDR3: CASSPGQSFYYGYTF. The CDR3 nucleotides read TGTGCCAGCAGCCCCGGACAGTCATTCTACTATGGCTACACCTTC.

CDR3 coding DNA: TGTGCCAGCTCACCACTGGGACAGGGGAACTACGAGCAGTACTTC. Its translation is CASSPLGQGNYEQYF. The rearrangement uses TRBV18 and TRBJ2-7; TRBD1 matches at 10 bases. The CDR3 has 15 amino acids. Looked up from germline, CDR1 is KGHSH and CDR2 is LQKENI. J gave up 3 bases and V 1 base, and 3 bases lay outside the gene matches.

This chain links TRBV6-5 with TRBJ1-6; D gene ambiguous. V was trimmed by 6 bases and J by 4 bases, leaving 10 bases between them. The CDR3 contains 14 residues. Germline-derived CDR1 and CDR2 are MNHEY and SVGAGI. The chain's CDR3 is CASRRQTYNSPLHF. As DNA, the CDR3 is TGTGCCAGCAGGCGGCAGACTTATAATTCACCCCTCCACTTT.